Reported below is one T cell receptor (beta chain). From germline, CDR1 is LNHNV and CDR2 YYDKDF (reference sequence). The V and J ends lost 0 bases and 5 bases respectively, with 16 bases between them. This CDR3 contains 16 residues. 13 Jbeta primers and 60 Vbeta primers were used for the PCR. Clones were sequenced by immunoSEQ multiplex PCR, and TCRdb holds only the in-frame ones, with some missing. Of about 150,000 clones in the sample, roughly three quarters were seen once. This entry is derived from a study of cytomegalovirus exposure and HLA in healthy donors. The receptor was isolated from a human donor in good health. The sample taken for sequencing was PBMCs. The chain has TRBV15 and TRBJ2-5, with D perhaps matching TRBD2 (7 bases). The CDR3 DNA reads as TGTGCCACCAGCAGAGATAAGGCGGGGGCGGAGGAGACCCAGTACTTC. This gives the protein CATSRDKAGAEETQYF.